A selection of T cell receptor beta chains follows, all from one sample in a study of OX40 agonist ivuxolimab in advanced cancers. Generated by immunoSEQ multiplex PCR, the TCRdb table keeps only in-frame clones and is missing some. The sample yields roughly 99,000 clones, approximately 89% seen once. The sequencing here drew on CD4+ or CD8+ T cells sorted from blood, taken in a trial of the OX40 agonist ivuxolimab. The receptors here all came from an adult with an advanced solid tumor such as melanoma, head and neck, liver or kidney cancer. Both conserved end residues are part of each CDR3. Each record gives: clone size, J gene, D gene, V gene, CDR3 DNA, CDR3 protein. A D gene is named only where the DNA matches it firmly. The size field is filled for only some rows; it gives once, few, many or a size class.

- | TRBJ2-1 | TRBD1 | TRBV19 | TGTGCCAGTAGTACAGGACAGGGGGCAGCGTCCTACAATGAGCAGTTCTTC | CASSTGQGAASYNEQFF
- | TRBJ1-3 | - | TRBV28 | TGTGCCAGCAGTTTACCCTCATCCGGAAACACCATATATTTT | CASSLPSSGNTIYF
- | TRBJ2-1 | - | TRBV15 | TGTGCCACCAGCGTTAGCGGATACAATGAGCAGTTCTTC | CATSVSGYNEQFF
- | TRBJ2-7 | - | TRBV15 | TGTGCCACCAGCAGAGCCCCGAGAGGGCTTACCTACGAGCAGTACTTC | CATSRAPRGLTYEQYF
- | TRBJ1-4 | - | TRBV10-3 | TGTGCCATCAGTGGGGCAACTAATGAAAAACTGTTTTTT | CAISGATNEKLFF
- | TRBJ1-2 | - | TRBV4-1 | TGCGCCAGCAGCCAAGAGTACAGGGTTACAGGCTACACCTTC | CASSQEYRVTGYTF
- | TRBJ2-1 | - | TRBV27 | TGTGCCAGCAGTGGGGGGGCGTTGGAGCGGCAGTTCTTC | CASSGGALERQFF
- | TRBJ2-3 | - | TRBV27 | TGTGCCAGCGCTATAGCGGAATACACAGATACGCAGTATTTT | CASAIAEYTDTQYF
- | TRBJ2-1 | - | TRBV28 | TGTGCCAGCAGTTTGAGACAGGCTGAGCAGTTCTTC | CASSLRQAEQFF
- | TRBJ1-1 | - | TRBV7-9 | TGTGCCAGCAGCCCCCAGGGGAGTCAGAACACTGAAGCTTTCTTT | CASSPQGSQNTEAFF
- | TRBJ2-3 | TRBD2 | TRBV5-1 | TGCGCCAGCAGCTCCGGGACTAGCGGCCCTAGCACAGATACGCAGTATTTT | CASSSGTSGPSTDTQYF
once | TRBJ1-1 | TRBD1 | TRBV6-1 | TGTGCCAGCAGTAGACAGGGGATAGCTGAAGCTTTCTTT | CASSRQGIAEAFF
- | TRBJ1-2 | TRBD1 | TRBV19 | TGTGCCAGTAGGGGGTTCACAGGGGGCGCGACCGGCTACACCTTC | CASRGFTGGATGYTF
once | TRBJ2-1 | - | TRBV7-2 | TGTGCCAGCAGCACCAACGGGGGAAACAATGAGCAGTTCTTC | CASSTNGGNNEQFF
- | TRBJ1-4 | - | TRBV9 | TGTGCCAGCAGCGTCCGGACCTCTTCGGGTGAAAAACTGTTTTTT | CASSVRTSSGEKLFF
- | TRBJ2-1 | TRBD2 | TRBV9 | TGTGCCAGCAGTGATGTAGAGGGACTAGGCTTCTGGAATGAGCAGTTCTTC | CASSDVEGLGFWNEQFF
- | TRBJ2-1 | - | TRBV7-9 | TGTGCCAGCAGCTACCCGCGGACCAGCCACAATGAGCAGTTCTTC | CASSYPRTSHNEQFF
- | TRBJ1-3 | - | TRBV19 | TGTGCCAGTAGTAGAGAGGTTCTCTCTGGAAACACCATATATTTT | CASSREVLSGNTIYF
- | TRBJ2-1 | TRBD2 | TRBV19 | TGTGCCAGTAGTATAGCGCGGGGGACCTACAATGAGCAGTTCTTC | CASSIARGTYNEQFF
- | TRBJ2-7 | - | TRBV2 | TGTGCCAGCAGCGCCGCGGCCCGGAGGGACGAGCAGTACTTC | CASSAAARRDEQYF
- | TRBJ2-2 | - | TRBV11-3 | TGTGCCAGCAGCTTAAGGGACGGTGACACCGGGGAGCTGTTTTTT | CASSLRDGDTGELFF
- | TRBJ2-7 | TRBD2 | TRBV9 | TGTGCCAGCAGCCCCCGGGAACAGCGGGAGCTCTGGCAGTACTTC | CASSPREQRELWQYF